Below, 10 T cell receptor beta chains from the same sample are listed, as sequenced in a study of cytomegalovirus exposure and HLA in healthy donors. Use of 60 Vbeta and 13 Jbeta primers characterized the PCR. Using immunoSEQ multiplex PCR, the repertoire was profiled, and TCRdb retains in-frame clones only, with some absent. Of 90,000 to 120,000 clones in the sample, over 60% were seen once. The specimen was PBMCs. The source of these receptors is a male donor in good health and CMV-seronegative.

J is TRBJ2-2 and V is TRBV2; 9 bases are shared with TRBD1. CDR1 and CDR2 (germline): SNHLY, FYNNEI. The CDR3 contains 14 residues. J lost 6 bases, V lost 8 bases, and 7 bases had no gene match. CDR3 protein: CASGTGMGPGELFF. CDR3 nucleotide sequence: TGTGCCAGCGGGACAGGGATGGGTCCCGGGGAGCTGTTTTTT.

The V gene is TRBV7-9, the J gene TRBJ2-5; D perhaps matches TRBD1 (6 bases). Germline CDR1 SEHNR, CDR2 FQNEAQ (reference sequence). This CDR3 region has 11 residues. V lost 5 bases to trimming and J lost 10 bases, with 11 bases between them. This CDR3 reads CASSGAGVQYF. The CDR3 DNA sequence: TGTGCCAGCAGCGGGGCAGGGGTCCAGTACTTC.

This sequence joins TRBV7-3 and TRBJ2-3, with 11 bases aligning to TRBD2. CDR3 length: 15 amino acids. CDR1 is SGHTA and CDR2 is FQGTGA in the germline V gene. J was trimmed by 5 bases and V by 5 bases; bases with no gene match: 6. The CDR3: CASSVSGRAGDTQYF. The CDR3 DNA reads TGTGCCAGCAGCGTTAGCGGGAGGGCCGGAGATACGCAGTATTTT.

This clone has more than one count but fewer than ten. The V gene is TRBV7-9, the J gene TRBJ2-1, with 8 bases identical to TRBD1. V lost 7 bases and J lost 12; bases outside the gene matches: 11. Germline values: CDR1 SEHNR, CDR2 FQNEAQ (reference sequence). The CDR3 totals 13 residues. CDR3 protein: CASNRQGLERQFF. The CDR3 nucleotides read TGTGCCAGCAACCGACAGGGGCTAGAAAGGCAGTTCTTC.

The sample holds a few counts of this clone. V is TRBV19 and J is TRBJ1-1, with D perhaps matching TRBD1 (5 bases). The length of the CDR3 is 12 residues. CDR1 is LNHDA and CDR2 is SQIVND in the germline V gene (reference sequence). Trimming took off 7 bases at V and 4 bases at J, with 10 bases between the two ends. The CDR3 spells CASKTAPTEAFF. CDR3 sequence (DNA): TGTGCCAGTAAGACAGCCCCCACTGAAGCTTTCTTT.

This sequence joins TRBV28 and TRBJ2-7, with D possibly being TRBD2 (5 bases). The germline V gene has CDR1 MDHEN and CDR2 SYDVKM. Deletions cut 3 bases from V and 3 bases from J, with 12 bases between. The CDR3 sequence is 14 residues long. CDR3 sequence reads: CASSFGLGSYEQYF. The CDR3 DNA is TGTGCCAGCAGTTTTGGCCTGGGGAGCTACGAGCAGTACTTC. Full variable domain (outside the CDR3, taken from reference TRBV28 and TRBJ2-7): DVKVTQSSRYLVKRTGEKVFLECVQDMDHENMFWYRQDPGLGLRLIYFSYDVKMKEKGDIPEGYSVSREKKERFSLILESASTNQTSMYLCASSFGLGSYEQYFGPGTRLTVT.

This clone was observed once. CDR3 in DNA: TGCGCCAGCAGCAGGACAGACTCCTACGAGCAGTACTTC. Translation: CASSRTDSYEQYF. This chain uses TRBV5-1 with TRBJ2-7, with D perhaps matching TRBD1 (6 bases). The CDR3 runs to 13 residues. Trimming shortened V by 4 bases and J by 0 bases, and 8 bases separated the two germline ends. The germline CDR1 and CDR2 sequences are SGHRS and YFSETQ. Full variable domain (missing parts from reference TRBV5-1 and TRBJ2-7): KAGVTQTPRYLIKTRGQQVTLSCSPISGHRSVSWYQQTPGQGLQFLFEYFSETQRNKGNFPGRFSGRQFSNSRSEMNVSTLELGDSALYLCASSRTDSYEQYFGPGTRLTVT.

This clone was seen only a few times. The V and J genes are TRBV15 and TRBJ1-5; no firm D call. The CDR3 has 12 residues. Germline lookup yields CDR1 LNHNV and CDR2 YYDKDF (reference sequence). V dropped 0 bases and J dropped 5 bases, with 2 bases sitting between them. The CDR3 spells CATSRDYQPQHF. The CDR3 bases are TGTGCCACCAGCAGAGACTATCAGCCCCAGCATTTT.

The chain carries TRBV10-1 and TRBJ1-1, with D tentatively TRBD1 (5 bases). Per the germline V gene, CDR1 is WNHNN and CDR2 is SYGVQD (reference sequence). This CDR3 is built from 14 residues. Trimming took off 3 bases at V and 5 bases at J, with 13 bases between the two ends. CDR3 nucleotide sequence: TGCGCCAGCAGTGATGGGGGGTTGCGTACTGAAGCTTTCTTT. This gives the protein CASSDGGLRTEAFF.

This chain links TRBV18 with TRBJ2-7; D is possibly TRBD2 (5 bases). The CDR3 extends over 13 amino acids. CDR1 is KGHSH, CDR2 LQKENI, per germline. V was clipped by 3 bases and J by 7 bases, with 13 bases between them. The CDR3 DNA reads TGTGCCAGCTCACCGGACTGGTTTGGGGAGCAGTACTTC. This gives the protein CASSPDWFGEQYF.